This T cell receptor (beta chain) was sequenced in a study of cytomegalovirus exposure and HLA in healthy donors. The PCR was carried out with 60 Vbeta primers and 13 Jbeta primers. TCRdb's copy holds only in-frame clones and misses some; the assay was immunoSEQ multiplex PCR. The repertoire has 150,000 or so clones, nearly 70% of them found once; the top ten carry 8% to 13%. Trimming removed 10 bases at V and 7 bases at J, with 17 bases between. The CDR3 is 12 residues long. CDR1 and CDR2 from the germline V gene are LNHDA and SQIVND (reference sequence). The sample holds a few counts of this clone. Its specificity is not known. General study points: Later analysis found that TCR beta chains associated with HLA were more clonally expanded than other, equally common chains.

The TCR was taken from a man younger than 40 in good health and CMV-seropositive. Material: PBMCs. V and J are TRBV19 and TRBJ2-7, with D perhaps TRBD1 (6 bases). The chain's CDR3 is CATMTGEQEQYF. The DNA for the CDR3 is TGTGCCACAATGACAGGAGAGCAAGAGCAGTACTTC.